This TCR beta chain originates from a study of Ad26.COV2.S vaccination and SARS-CoV-2 variants. Study background: A COV1001 Ad26.COV2.S trial-arm participant provided the sample. The study, taken as a whole, reports: Following vaccination, spike-specific CD8+ and CD4+ T cell responses reportedly exhibited substantial breadth.

Treatment defined: some 20 received Ad26.COV2.S at low or high dose, single or two shots; roughly 5 received placebo; per-sample allocation not given. Sampling was done on day 63 after the first vaccine or placebo injection. The study used a vaccine consisting of an Ad26 vector that expressed Wuhan-strain SARS-CoV-2 spike. The repertoire was sequenced with immunoSEQ multiplex PCR; TCRdb's copy has only in-frame clones and lacks some. This sample carries about 410,000 clones, approximately 90% of them seen once, and the ten largest clones take approximately 1.9%. On this clone itself: Its antigen is still unknown. At one end the junction does not follow the germline gene, possibly because of a read error.

Germline lookup yields CDR1 PRHDT and CDR2 FYEKMQ (reference sequence). The CDR3 is 15 residues long. This chain uses TRBV13 with TRBJ1-3; D is unresolved. Specimen: peripheral blood, collected in a trial of Ad26.COV2.S vaccine versus placebo. The receptor comes from a person aged 18 to 59 who received the Ad26.COV2.S COVID-19 vaccine or a placebo. CDR3 protein: CASSLGPAPGNTIYF. DNA of the CDR3: TGTGCCAGCAGCCTAGGCCCGGCCCCTGGAAACACCATATATTTT.